The 24 T cell receptor beta chains presented below share a single source sample, sequenced in a study of T cells of healthy individuals listed by TCRdb under 2018. The method was 5' RACE. Sequencing used an Illumina MiSeq. TCRdb reprocessing: public reads trimmed at Q25 with fastp, clones called with MiXCR, in-frame beta chains kept. Rows matching on CDR3 protein sequence are summarized as one entry with the most common DNA and genes. This sample has under 70,000 distinct CDR3 sequences in its table, and over 12% of those were observed once. Roughly a sixth of the sample goes to the ten largest clones. Receptors originate from a human donor in good health.

In this sample, this clonotype turned up many times. The V and J genes are TRBV9 and TRBJ2-3; D unresolved. CDR3 size: 16 residues. Trimming left V 1 base short and J 5 bases short, with 17 bases between. Germline lookup yields CDR1 SGDLS and CDR2 YYNGEE. In DNA form, the CDR3 reads TGTGCCAGCAGCGTATCCTCGGGTCTCGGGCAAGATACGCAGTATTTT. Its protein product is CASSVSSGLGQDTQYF.

This clonotype has at least ten counts. The chain recombines TRBV11-2 with TRBJ2-1; TRBD2 aligns across 12 bases. The trim removed 5 bases at V and 4 bases at J, leaving 6 bases unmatched. The germline V gene encodes CDR1 SGHAT and CDR2 FQNNGV. The CDR3 is made up of 16 amino acids. The CDR3, as DNA: TGTGCCAGCAGCCCAAGACTAGCGGGGGCTTACAATGAGCAGTTCTTC. Translating gives CASSPRLAGAYNEQFF.

This clonotype was counted at least ten times. V and J are TRBV6-4 and TRBJ2-3; the D gene is possibly TRBD1 (7 bases). The V end was cut by 2 bases, the J end by 6 bases, with 15 bases between. This CDR3 contains 15 residues. Germline loops: CDR1 MRHNA, CDR2 SNTAGT. The CDR3: CASSDGPQGGDTQYF. As DNA, the CDR3 is TGTGCCAGCAGTGACGGTCCGCAGGGGGGTGATACGCAGTATTTT.

This clonotype has just a few counts. The chain is built from TRBV7-2 and TRBJ1-2, with TRBD1 as a possible D gene (5 bases). CDR3 size: 13 residues. Germline V lookup: CDR1 SGHTA, CDR2 FQGNSA. Between the trimmed V and J ends, which lost 3 bases and 3 bases, there was a span of 8 bases. CDR3 nucleotides: TGTGCCAGCAGCTTCGGGGGTGACTATGGCTACACCTTC. Translated: CASSFGGDYGYTF.

V gene TRBV24-1 combines with J gene TRBJ2-5; tentatively, D is TRBD2 (6 bases). Germline loops: CDR1 KGHDR, CDR2 SFDVKD. Trimming stripped 9 bases from V and 4 bases from J, with 14 bases between. CDR3 size: 13 residues. CDR3 region: CATEGGVRETQYF. In DNA, the CDR3 is TGTGCCACCGAGGGCGGGGTGCGAGAGACCCAGTACTTC.

This clonotype was seen only a few times. The chain is built from TRBV2 and TRBJ2-4, with 10 positions matching TRBD2. The germline CDR1 and CDR2 sequences are SNHLY and FYNNEI. The CDR3 length is 15 residues. Trimming at V came to 6 bases and at J to 7 bases, leaving 9 bases not matched to a gene. The CDR3 spells CASRDLAGEKNIQYF. The CDR3 coding sequence is TGTGCCAGCAGAGATCTAGCGGGGGAGAAGAACATTCAGTACTTC.

The sample holds many counts of this clonotype. V and J are TRBV30 and TRBJ1-2; D remains ambiguous. Trimming cost V 2 bases and J 5 bases, with 12 bases left between them. The germline CDR1 and CDR2 sequences are GTSNPN and SVGIG (reference sequence). The CDR3 consists of 13 residues. The CDR3 sequence: CAWSLNPGYGYTF. CDR3 in DNA: TGTGCCTGGAGTCTTAATCCGGGGTATGGCTACACCTTC.

There are a few counts of this clonotype. V is TRBV20-1 and J is TRBJ2-5; D tentatively reads TRBD1 or TRBD2 (7 bases each). The V gene's germline CDR1 is DFQATT and CDR2 SNEGSKA (reference sequence). The CDR3 totals 14 residues. The CDR3 reads CSPATGRGGETQYF. In DNA form, the CDR3 reads TGCAGCCCGGCGACAGGGAGGGGAGGAGAGACCCAGTACTTC.

This clonotype was observed many times. V gene TRBV4-3 combines with J gene TRBJ2-1; 13 bases map to TRBD2. Trimming at V came to 1 base and at J to 12 bases, leaving 6 bases not matched to a gene. The CDR3 runs to 15 residues. Germline V gene sequence: CDR1 LGHNA, CDR2 YSLEER. The CDR3 bases are TGCGCCAGCAGCCAAGGGACTAGCGGGAGTGGGGGGCAGTTCTTC. Translating gives CASSQGTSGSGGQFF.

This clonotype is judged medium-sized (0.01 to 0.1%). The chain is built from TRBV7-9 and TRBJ2-3; perhaps TRBD1 as D (6 bases). The germline V gene encodes CDR1 SEHNR and CDR2 FQNEAQ (reference sequence). Between the trimmed V and J ends, which lost 4 bases and 1 base, there was a span of 21 bases. This CDR3 is built from 18 residues. CDR3 coding DNA: TGTGCCAGCAGCTCGAGGGAAACTACAGGGTTGGGCACAGATACGCAGTATTTT. This codes for CASSSRETTGLGTDTQYF.

This CDR3 reads CASSRPPGQVSYEQYF. The CDR3 nucleotides read TGTGCCAGCAGCCGCCCTCCGGGACAGGTCTCCTACGAGCAGTACTTC. The rearrangement uses TRBV11-2 and TRBJ2-7; 8 bases align to TRBD1. The CDR3 consists of 16 residues. Germline-derived CDR1 and CDR2 are SGHAT and FQNNGV. Trimming removed 5 bases from V and 0 bases from J; junction bases left unmatched: 9.

This clonotype has just a few counts. The CDR3 DNA is TGTGCCAGCAGCTTAGCATCGACGGGACTAGCGGGACGCACAGATACGCAGTATTTT. Translating it yields CASSLASTGLAGRTDTQYF. J is TRBJ2-3 and V is TRBV7-2; TRBD2 matches at 13 bases. Germline V gives CDR1 SGHTA, CDR2 FQGNSA. The J segment lost 1 base and the V segment lost 0 bases, leaving 7 bases of the junction unmatched. The CDR3 contains 19 residues.

Many counts were recorded for this clonotype. This rearrangement joins TRBV10-2 to TRBJ1-1; 9 bases map to TRBD1. Germline V gives CDR1 WSHSY, CDR2 SAAADI. The CDR3 has 14 residues. The junction had 9 bases not matched to a gene; V was cut back by 8 bases and J by 5 bases. CDR3 sequence reads: CASRRDRVATEAFF. CDR3 DNA sequence: TGCGCCAGCCGTAGGGACAGGGTCGCTACTGAAGCTTTCTTT.

This clonotype was seen ten or more times. The V call is TRBV5-1, the J call TRBJ1-1, with a weak D call TRBD1 (5 bases). V lost 4 bases to trimming and J lost 0 bases, with 16 bases between them. Germline CDR1 SGHRS, CDR2 YFSETQ. The CDR3 is 16 amino acids. The CDR3 loop is CASSHRDLSMNTEAFF. In DNA form, the CDR3 reads TGCGCCAGCAGCCACCGGGACCTCTCCATGAACACTGAAGCTTTCTTT.

This clonotype appeared many times. This chain links TRBV9 with TRBJ1-1, with a weak D call TRBD1 (5 bases). The germline gives CDR1 SGDLS, CDR2 YYNGEE. The CDR3 contains 16 residues. Trimming cost V 0 bases and J 1 base, with 13 bases left between them. In DNA form, the CDR3 reads TGTGCCAGCAGCGTAGCTGGTCAGGGAGGGAACACTGAAGCTTTCTTT. Translating gives CASSVAGQGGNTEAFF.

This clonotype was counted a few times. A read error is possible here, since a much larger clone lies one base away. The V call is TRBV29-1, the J call TRBJ2-7; no reliable D call. The CDR3 totals 12 residues. Germline values: CDR1 SQVTM, CDR2 ANQGSEA. The V end lost 7 bases, the J end lost 4 bases, and 14 bases lay between the germline ends. As DNA, the CDR3 is TGCAGCGCGAAGACATGGTGGTACGAGCAGTACTTC. Encoded protein: CSAKTWWYEQYF.

The chain couples TRBV4-3 to TRBJ2-5; maybe TRBD1 (5 bases). The V gene lost 5 bases and the J gene lost 5 bases, with 12 bases spanning the gap. The CDR3 spans 13 residues. Germline V gene lookup returns CDR1 LGHNA and CDR2 YSLEER. The CDR3 sequence is CASSRGRWETQYF. The CDR3 DNA reads as TGCGCCAGCAGCAGGGGCCGGTGGGAGACCCAGTACTTC.

V and J are TRBV24-1 and TRBJ2-1; tentative D call: TRBD1 (5 bases). V was pared by 1 base and J by 3 bases, with 9 bases between. The CDR3 has 15 residues. Germline CDR1 is KGHDR and CDR2 is SFDVKD. The CDR3 nucleotides are TGTGCCACCAGTGATTTACAGGATCTCTACAATGAGCAGTTCTTC. Amino acid sequence: CATSDLQDLYNEQFF.

This clonotype occurred many times. This chain uses TRBV4-3 with TRBJ1-2; 7 bases line up with TRBD1. Germline V gene sequence: CDR1 LGHNA, CDR2 YSLEER. Unmatched junction bases numbered 4, after V lost 0 bases and J lost 0 bases. The CDR3 is made up of 16 amino acids. The chain's CDR3 is CASSQDPGQPNYGYTF. DNA of the CDR3: TGCGCCAGCAGCCAAGATCCGGGACAGCCTAACTATGGCTACACCTTC.

This clonotype was found many times. The rearrangement joins TRBV9 to TRBJ1-1, with D perhaps TRBD1 (6 bases). The CDR3 contains 14 residues. Per the germline V gene, CDR1 is SGDLS and CDR2 is YYNGEE. V lost 3 bases to trimming and J lost 1 base, with 10 bases between them. CDR3 nucleotides: TGTGCCAGCAGCGGAGGGGGGCCGAACACTGAAGCTTTCTTT. It codes for CASSGGGPNTEAFF.

J is TRBJ2-3 and V is TRBV20-1; 16 positions match TRBD2. V shed 5 bases, J shed 4 bases, and the junction held 6 bases outside the gene matches. Germline loops: CDR1 DFQATT, CDR2 SNEGSKA (reference sequence). There are 16 residues in the CDR3. The CDR3 DNA reads as TGCAGTGCTGAACCGGGACTAGCGGGAGGGTCAGATACGCAGTATTTT. It encodes CSAEPGLAGGSDTQYF.

This clonotype was found many times. The rearrangement joins TRBV20-1 to TRBJ2-4, with 12 positions matching TRBD2. Germline CDR1 is DFQATT and CDR2 is SNEGSKA (reference sequence). J lost 6 bases, V lost 4 bases, and 4 bases had no gene match. The CDR3 extends over 14 amino acids. CDR3 sequence reads: CSATELAGGNIQYF. CDR3 nucleotide sequence: TGCAGTGCTACAGAACTAGCGGGAGGAAACATTCAGTACTTC.

There are many counts of this clonotype. The chain has TRBV20-1 and TRBJ2-3, with 10 bases lining up with TRBD2. CDR1 and CDR2 (germline): DFQATT, SNEGSKA (reference sequence). CDR3 length: 17 residues. The junction had 6 bases not matched to a gene; V was cut back by 0 bases and J by 0 bases. The CDR3 coding sequence is TGCAGTGCTAGAGAGCCAACTAGCGGGAAAAGCACAGATACGCAGTATTTT. It specifies CSAREPTSGKSTDTQYF.

CDR3 amino acids: CASRRWASGMNEQFF. The CDR3 DNA follows: TGTGCCAGCAGACGATGGGCTAGCGGGATGAATGAGCAGTTCTTC. The chain recombines TRBV12-3 or TRBV12-4 with TRBJ2-1; 9 bases match TRBD2. The length of the CDR3 is 15 residues. Trimming cost V 6 bases and J 7 bases; bases outside gene matches: 10.